The source of this T cell receptor (beta chain) is a study of T cells after yellow fever vaccination (dated by TCRdb to the late 2010s). A note on the overall study: Memory subsets (EM, EMRA, CM and Tscm) were sorted on a BD FACS Aria III using CD3, CD45RA, CCR7 and CD95 staining. The SMART-Seq v4 Ultra Low Input RNA kit was used to prepare libraries from fractions with low cell numbers. To track T-cell clones before and after primary and booster YFV17D yellow fever vaccination, bulk TCR alpha and beta repertoires were sequenced longitudinally. The cohort comprised two healthy male donors, one aged 18 to 29 and one aged 30 to 40 years. Blood was collected at multiple timepoints before and after primary and secondary immunization, and bulk PBMC replicates and cell subsets were isolated. Memory subsets were sorted on days 0, 15 and 45 and at 18 months following primary vaccination, and on days 0, 15 and 45 following the 30-year booster. The paper's findings and limits, for the study overall: The secondary T-cell response was found to be weaker but faster than the primary response, with a peak reached on day 5 rather than on day 15. After the booster, most of the clones that had expanded following primary vaccination were detected again (just under 97% of CD4 and around 90% of CD8), which suggests that memory was broadly maintained. A small share of clonotypes was detected in both CD4 and CD8 compartments, with the overlap likely arising from convergent recombination. In the sorted memory subsets on day 0, nearly all vaccine-responding clonotypes were below the level of detection. FACS-sorted repertoires could contain abundant contaminating clonotypes from the bulk population, so computational filtering was required. Only a couple of donors were included in the study, so the extent to which the findings can be generalized is limited.

TCR cDNA was synthesized by 5'RACE template switching, through which a universal primer site and unique molecular identifiers were introduced. Priming for cDNA synthesis came from both the TCR alpha and TCR beta constant segments. Two PCR steps were used to amplify libraries, with sample barcodes and sequencing adapters being added in the second step. Sequencing of libraries was done on Illumina HiSeq 2500 (2x100 bp) or NovaSeq (2x150 bp). For the original study's pipeline: MIGEC handled demultiplexing of reads and collapsing into UMI consensus sequences, while MiXCR performed V(D)J alignment. Vaccine-responding clonotypes were identified with edgeR using replicate PBMC samples, with FDR below 0.01 and a log2 fold change above 5 up to day 15 being required. CD4 or CD8 identity was assigned to each bulk clonotype according to whether the clonotype was present at higher abundance in the sequenced CD4 repertoire or the sequenced CD8 repertoire. To estimate the distribution of each clone across memory phenotypes, clonotype frequencies in memory subsets were weighted by FACS-sorted cell numbers. TCRdb trimmed the raw reads at Q25, called clones with MiXCR and kept productive beta chains. Each entry is one CDR3 protein sequence, shown with its most common DNA and genes. These V and J calls are TCRdb output, not the study's own analysis. The sample profile shows 30,000 to 35,000 distinct CDR3 sequences; 6% to 8.5% of them were found once. The biggest ten clones account for approximately 23% of the sample.

The treatment or condition label corresponds to: live attenuated yellow fever vaccine strain. PBMCs were isolated from peripheral blood using a standard Ficoll-Paque protocol. The RNeasy Micro Kit was used to extract RNA from sorted memory subsets. There are 11 amino acids in the CDR3, from cysteine to phenylalanine inclusive. Just CDR3 DNA is preserved here, 33 bases in frame from base 1. Trimming at the junction amounts to 6 bases on V and 0 bases on J, and the germline ends lie 1 base apart. The germline V gene provides CDR1 SGHRS and CDR2 YFSETQ. This clonotype was observed a few times. It has no much larger one-base neighbor in the sample; base qualities were not kept.

The sequence was collected from a young man who received the YFV17D yellow fever vaccine. The sequenced sample was PBMCs, either bulk or a sorted T-cell subset (CD4+, CD8+, memory, or dextramer-sorted; not recorded which), obtained on the day of the first yellow fever vaccination. This chain joins TRBV5-1 to TRBJ1-5; the D gene identity is not certain. In nucleotide form, the sequence is TGCGCCAGCACTAGCAATCAGCCCCAGCATTTT. The resulting protein is CASTSNQPQHF.